This is a list of T cell receptor beta chains from one sample in a study of CD8 T cells in Susac syndrome. A single record per CDR3 protein comes from TCRdb applying MiXCR to the immunoSEQ multiplex PCR reads. The sample shows around 80,000 distinct CDR3 sequences, roughly 94% of them seen only once. Sample: CD8+ T cells from PBMCs. These receptors all stem from a human donor in good health. Each CDR3 is given with its conserved first and last residue. Each record gives: J gene, V gene, CDR3 protein.

TRBJ2-6 TRBV13 CASSLRGANVLTF
TRBJ1-6 TRBV19 CASRPGEGFHSPLHF
TRBJ2-5 TRBV4-3 CASSQDLSALVTQYF
TRBJ1-1 TRBV14 CASSQDRAGRTEAFF
TRBJ1-6 TRBV28 CASTMSRPLVPPLHF
TRBJ1-5 TRBV25-1 CASSEGRGPSNQPQHF
TRBJ2-1 TRBV9 CASSGSGGSYNEQFF
TRBJ2-1 TRBV12-3/TRBV12-4 CASSPPSGGYNEQFF
TRBJ2-1 TRBV7-9 CASSSPSGRSQFF
TRBJ2-7 TRBV7-8 CASSRKPGQGAYEQYF
TRBJ2-5 TRBV3-1 CASSQLRTGLGETQYF
TRBJ1-5 TRBV3-1 CASSQDRGAVNQPQHF
TRBJ2-3 TRBV12-3/TRBV12-4 CASSLLGQGATDTQYF
TRBJ2-2 TRBV11-2 CASSPSGEWNTGELFF
TRBJ2-3 TRBV7-9 CASTPTGGKDTQYF
TRBJ2-1 TRBV6-1 CASPLGQEQFF